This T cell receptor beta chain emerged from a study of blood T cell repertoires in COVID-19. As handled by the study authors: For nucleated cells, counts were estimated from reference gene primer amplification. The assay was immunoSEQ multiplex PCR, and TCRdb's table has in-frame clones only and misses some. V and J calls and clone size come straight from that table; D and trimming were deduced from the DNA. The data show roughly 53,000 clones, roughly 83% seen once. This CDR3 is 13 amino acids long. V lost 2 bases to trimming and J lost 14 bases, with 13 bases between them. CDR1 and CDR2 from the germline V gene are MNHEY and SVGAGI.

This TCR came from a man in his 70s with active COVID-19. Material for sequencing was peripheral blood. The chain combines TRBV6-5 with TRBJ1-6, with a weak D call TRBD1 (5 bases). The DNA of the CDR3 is TGTGCCAGCAGTTACGACTCGGGGGAGGCCCTCCACTTT. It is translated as CASSYDSGEALHF.